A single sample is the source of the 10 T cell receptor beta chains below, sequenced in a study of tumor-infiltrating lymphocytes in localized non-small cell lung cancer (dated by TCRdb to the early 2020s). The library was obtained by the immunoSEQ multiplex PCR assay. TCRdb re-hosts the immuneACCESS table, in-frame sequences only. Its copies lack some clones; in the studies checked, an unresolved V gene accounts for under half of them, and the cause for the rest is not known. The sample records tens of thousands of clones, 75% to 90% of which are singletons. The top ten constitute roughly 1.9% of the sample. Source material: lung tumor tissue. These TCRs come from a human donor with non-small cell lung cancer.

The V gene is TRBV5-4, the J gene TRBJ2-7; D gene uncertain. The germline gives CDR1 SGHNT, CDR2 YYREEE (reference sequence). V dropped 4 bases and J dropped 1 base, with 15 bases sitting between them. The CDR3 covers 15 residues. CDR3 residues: CASSPRHPPSYEQYF. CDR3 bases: TGTGCCAGCAGCCCAAGACATCCCCCTTCCTACGAGCAGTACTTC. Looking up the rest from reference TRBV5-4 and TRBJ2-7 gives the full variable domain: ETGVTQSPTHLIKTRGQQVTLRCSSQSGHNTVSWYQQALGQGPQFIFQYYREEENGRGNFPPRFSGLQFPNYSSELNVNALELDDSALYLCASSPRHPPSYEQYFGPGTRLTVT.

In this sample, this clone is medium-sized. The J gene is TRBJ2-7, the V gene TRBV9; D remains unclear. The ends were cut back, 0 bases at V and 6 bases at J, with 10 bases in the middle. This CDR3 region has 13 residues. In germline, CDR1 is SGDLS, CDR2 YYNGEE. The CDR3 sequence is CASSVVPLGEQYF. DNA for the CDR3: TGTGCCAGCAGCGTAGTCCCACTGGGCGAGCAGTACTTC.

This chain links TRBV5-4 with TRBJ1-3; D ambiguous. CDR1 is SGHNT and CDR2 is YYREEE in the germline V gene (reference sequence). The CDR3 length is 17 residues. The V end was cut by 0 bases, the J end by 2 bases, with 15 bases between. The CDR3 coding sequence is TGTGCCAGCAGCTTGGTGGGATTCCCGGACCCTGGAAACACCATATATTTT. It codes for CASSLVGFPDPGNTIYF. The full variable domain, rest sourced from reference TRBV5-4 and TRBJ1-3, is ETGVTQSPTHLIKTRGQQVTLRCSSQSGHNTVSWYQQALGQGPQFIFQYYREEENGRGNFPPRFSGLQFPNYSSELNVNALELDDSALYLCASSLVGFPDPGNTIYFGEGSWLTVV.

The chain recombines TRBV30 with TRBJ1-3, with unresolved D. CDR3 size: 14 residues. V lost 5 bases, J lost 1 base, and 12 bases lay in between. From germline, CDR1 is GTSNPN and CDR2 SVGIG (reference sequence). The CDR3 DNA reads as TGTGCCTGGCTCCGCGGGAGATCTGGAAACACCATATATTTT. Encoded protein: CAWLRGRSGNTIYF.

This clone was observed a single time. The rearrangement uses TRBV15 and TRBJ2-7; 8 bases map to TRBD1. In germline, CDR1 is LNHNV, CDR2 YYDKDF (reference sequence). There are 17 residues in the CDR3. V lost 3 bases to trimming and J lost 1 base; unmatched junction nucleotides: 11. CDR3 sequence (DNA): TGTGCCACCAGCAGGATAGAGACAGGGGATAGGTCCTACGAGCAGTACTTC. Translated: CATSRIETGDRSYEQYF.

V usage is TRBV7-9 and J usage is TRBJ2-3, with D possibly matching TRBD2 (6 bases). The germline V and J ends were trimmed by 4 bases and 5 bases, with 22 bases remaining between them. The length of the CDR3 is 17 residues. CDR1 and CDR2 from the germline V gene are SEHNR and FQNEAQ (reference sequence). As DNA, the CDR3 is TGTGCCAGCAGCTCATTAATATTCGGGGGAGCGGGAGATACGCAGTATTTT. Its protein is CASSSLIFGGAGDTQYF.

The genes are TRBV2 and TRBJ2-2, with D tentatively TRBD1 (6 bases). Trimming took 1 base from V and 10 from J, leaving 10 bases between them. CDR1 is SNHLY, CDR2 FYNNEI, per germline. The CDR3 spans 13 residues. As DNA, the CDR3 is TGTGCCAGCAGTGAAGACAGGGTTGCGGAGCTGTTTTTT. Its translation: CASSEDRVAELFF.

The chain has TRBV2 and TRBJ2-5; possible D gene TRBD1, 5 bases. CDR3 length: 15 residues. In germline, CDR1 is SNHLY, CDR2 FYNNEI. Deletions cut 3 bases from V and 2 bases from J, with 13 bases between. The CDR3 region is CASSDQAGWQETQYF. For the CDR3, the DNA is TGTGCCAGCAGTGACCAGGCAGGGTGGCAAGAGACCCAGTACTTC.

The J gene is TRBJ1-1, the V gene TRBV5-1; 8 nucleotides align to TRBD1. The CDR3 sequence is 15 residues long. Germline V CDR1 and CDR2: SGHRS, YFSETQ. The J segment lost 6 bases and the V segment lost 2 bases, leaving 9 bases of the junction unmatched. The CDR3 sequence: CASSFGSGGFAEAFF. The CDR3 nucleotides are TGCGCCAGCAGCTTCGGGTCAGGGGGCTTTGCTGAAGCTTTCTTT.

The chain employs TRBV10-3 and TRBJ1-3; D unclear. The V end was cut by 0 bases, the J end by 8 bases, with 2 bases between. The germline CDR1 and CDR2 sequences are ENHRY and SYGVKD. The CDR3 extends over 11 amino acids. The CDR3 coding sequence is TGTGCCATCAGTGAGTCTGACACCATATATTTT. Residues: CAISESDTIYF.